This paragraph reports one TCR beta chain. No antigen is known for it. No per-base quality is available; no much larger clone lies one base away. Collaborating institutions collected whole blood in K2EDTA tubes following their own protocols. For TCRbeta analysis, collaborators shipped samples as frozen whole blood, isolated PBMCs, or DNA extracted from either of those sample types. This sample is part of a study of blood T cell repertoires in COVID-19 (dated by TCRdb to the early 2020s). Background on the whole study: Samples covering the acute and convalescent phases of COVID-19 were provided by collaborators in the United States, Italy and Spain. The material from the prospective study consisted of cDNA or gDNA derived from T cells, B-cell-depleted T cells, or PBMCs. Deeply sampled blood TCRbeta repertoires from subjects exposed to, actively infected with, or recovered from COVID-19 were included in the dataset. A freely available public database, intended as a resource for researchers studying the immune response to SARS-CoV-2, is where the repertoires were released. Samples came from the ongoing ImmuneRACE study (first 160 participants) plus 1,254 subjects from 6 global collaborators. Nearly every sample came with metadata listing a de-identified subject ID, COVID-19 status, age in years and sex. Where available, HLA class I and class II types were obtained from metadata supplied by the sample provider rather than from assay-based typing.

The immunoSEQ Assay, a bias-controlled multiplex PCR, was used to amplify TCRbeta CDR3 regions from genomic DNA. On the authors' methods: The number of nucleated cells in each sample was estimated by amplification of reference gene primers within the assay. To quantify the absolute abundance of each unique TCRbeta CDR3 rearrangement, sequence reads were collapsed and filtered. For each sample, productive Simpson clonality was calculated as the square root of Simpson's diversity index over productive rearrangements. TCRdb carries this immuneACCESS record with in-frame sequences only. Its versions omit some clonotypes, under half of them owing to an unresolved V gene in the studies checked, with the rest unexplained. D and trimming come from the DNA, and the V and J calls and clone size come from that table. The sample table lists 200,000 to 250,000 clones, approximately 81% of them with a count of one. 3% to 4.5% of the sample goes to the ten largest clones.

The CDR3 covers 16 residues, taking in both the cysteine and the phenylalanine. CDR3 DNA only is kept here, 48 bases in frame from base 1. The V end gives up 3 bases and the J end 7 bases, leaving 12 bases in the junction not matched to a gene. Reading the germline V gene gives CDR1 LGHNA and CDR2 YNFKEQ. Summary of the overall study and its limitations: How much clinical and demographic metadata was included differed by source and by participant, and the metadata was provided uncurated.

This TCR came from a woman aged 80 or older with acute or convalescent COVID-19. The sequencing input was peripheral blood. The V and J segments used are TRBV4-2 and TRBJ2-1, with TRBD2 identical over 7 junction bases. CDR3 reads: CASSHGAGVGLNEQFF. The DNA sequence follows: TGTGCCAGCAGCCATGGGGCGGGGGTGGGCCTGAATGAGCAGTTCTTC.